This passage covers 26 T cell receptor beta chains from one sample sequenced in a study of cytomegalovirus exposure and HLA in healthy donors. TCRdb keeps only in-frame clones here, not all; method: immunoSEQ multiplex PCR. The table shows a few hundred thousand clones, with around 86% occurring only once. The sequencing input was PBMCs. These receptors all stem from a young woman in good health and CMV-seronegative.

The CDR3 DNA reads TGTGCCAGCAGCCCATGGACAGGGTCCTACGAGCAGTACTTC. This encodes CASSPWTGSYEQYF. The genes are TRBV28 and TRBJ2-7, with TRBD1 identical over 8 bases. The length of the CDR3 is 14 residues. Unmatched junction bases numbered 5, after V lost 6 bases and J lost 1 base. Germline V gene sequence: CDR1 MDHEN, CDR2 SYDVKM.

This sequence joins TRBV5-1 and TRBJ2-2; 15 bases are shared with TRBD2. The trim removed 4 bases at V and 4 bases at J, leaving 5 bases unmatched. This CDR3 is 17 amino acids long. CDR1 SGHRS and CDR2 YFSETQ come from the germline V gene. For the CDR3, the DNA is TGCGCCAGCAGCGGGACTAGCGGGAGGCCGGGCACCGGGGAGCTGTTTTTT. It codes for CASSGTSGRPGTGELFF.

The V call is TRBV27, the J call TRBJ2-7; TRBD1 is a possible D gene (6 bases). Trimming pared 0 bases from V and 2 bases from J, leaving 11 bases between. This CDR3 is 15 amino acids long. From germline, CDR1 is MNHEY and CDR2 SMNVEV (reference sequence). CDR3 nucleotides: TGTGCCAGCAGTTTATCCAGGGGCGACACCTACGAGCAGTACTTC. Translated: CASSLSRGDTYEQYF.

This clone has just a few counts. The V and J genes are TRBV11-2 and TRBJ1-1, with a tentative D call TRBD1 (5 bases). Trimming left V 1 base short and J 1 base short, with 10 bases between. Germline V lookup: CDR1 SGHAT, CDR2 FQNNGV. The CDR3 is 15 residues long. CDR3 amino acids: CASSLVWQGNTEAFF. The DNA of the CDR3 is TGTGCCAGCAGCTTAGTATGGCAGGGGAACACTGAAGCTTTCTTT.

The chain combines TRBV11-3 with TRBJ2-1, with 9 bases identical to TRBD2. Unmatched junction bases numbered 15, after V lost 5 bases and J lost 7 bases. The V gene's germline CDR1 is SGHNT and CDR2 YENEEA. The length of the CDR3 is 17 residues. As DNA, the CDR3 is TGTGCCAGCAGCCCTAGTGGGGGACTAGCTGGATTGAATGAGCAGTTCTTC. It yields the protein CASSPSGGLAGLNEQFF.

The chain's CDR3 is CASSQGGQAGGETQYF. For the CDR3, the DNA is TGCGCCAGCAGCCAAGGAGGTCAGGCAGGGGGGGAGACCCAGTACTTC. This chain uses TRBV4-1 with TRBJ2-5, with D perhaps TRBD1 (7 bases). There are 16 residues in the CDR3. CDR1 is MGHRA and CDR2 is YSYEKL in the germline V gene. The V end lost 1 base, the J end lost 5 bases, and 17 bases lay between the germline ends.

The chain has TRBV30 and TRBJ1-2, with a weak D call TRBD1 (6 bases). CDR3 size: 14 residues. Trimming left V 0 bases short and J 8 bases short, with 16 bases between. Germline V lookup: CDR1 GTSNPN, CDR2 SVGIG (reference sequence). The CDR3 region is CAWSVDLLGAGYTF. The CDR3 nucleotides read TGTGCCTGGAGTGTAGATCTATTGGGGGCAGGCTACACCTTC.

V and J are TRBV12-5 and TRBJ2-4; D call uncertain. The germline V and J ends were trimmed by 2 bases and 0 bases, with 23 bases remaining between them. This CDR3 spans 20 amino acids. CDR1 LGHNT and CDR2 FRNRAP come from the germline V gene. In DNA form, the CDR3 reads TGTGCTAGTGGTTTGCTCCGCCCGGCAGCGTCTATACTAGCCAAAAACATTCAGTACTTC. The encoded protein is CASGLLRPAASILAKNIQYF.

The genes are TRBV19 and TRBJ2-3; TRBD2 aligns across 7 bases. CDR3 size: 16 residues. Trimming removed 5 bases from V and 1 base from J; junction bases left unmatched: 9. CDR1 is LNHDA and CDR2 is SQIVND in the germline V gene (reference sequence). The CDR3 bases are TGTGCCAGTAGTCTTTACTCAAGCGGGGGCACAGATACGCAGTATTTT. Protein: CASSLYSSGGTDTQYF.

This chain joins TRBV28 and TRBJ2-7, with D possibly TRBD2 on 5 matching bases. Between the trimmed V and J ends, which lost 7 bases and 3 bases, there was a span of 10 bases. This CDR3 is 12 amino acids long. CDR1 and CDR2 (germline): MDHEN, SYDVKM. CDR3 bases: TGTGCCAGCACCGTTGGAGGCTACGAGCAGTACTTC. Translation: CASTVGGYEQYF.

V and J are TRBV27 and TRBJ2-1; D ambiguous. The CDR3 spans 13 residues. The V gene lost 0 bases and the J gene lost 6 bases, with 6 bases spanning the gap. The germline V gene encodes CDR1 MNHEY and CDR2 SMNVEV (reference sequence). CDR3 nucleotides: TGTGCCAGCAGTTTATCCAACTTCAATGAGCAGTTCTTC. The encoded protein is CASSLSNFNEQFF.

This clone came up once. This chain joins TRBV11-3 and TRBJ2-5; 7 bases align to TRBD2. Looked up from germline, CDR1 is SGHNT and CDR2 is YENEEA. The CDR3 consists of 14 residues. The J segment lost 5 bases and the V segment lost 5 bases, leaving 8 bases of the junction unmatched. CDR3 residues: CASSARGGVETQYF. Written as DNA, the CDR3 is TGTGCCAGCAGCGCCCGGGGAGGGGTGGAGACCCAGTACTTC.

This chain links TRBV10-3 with TRBJ2-1, with 10 bases that match TRBD2. Germline CDR1 and CDR2: ENHRY and SYGVKD. There are 14 residues in the CDR3. After removal of 7 bases from V and 8 bases from J, the junction contained 8 bases not matched to a gene. The CDR3 nucleotides read TGTGCCATCACGGCTAGCGGGAGACTGGATGAGCAGTTCTTC. This sequence encodes CAITASGRLDEQFF.

The V call is TRBV6-1, the J call TRBJ1-4; D uncertain. Germline lookup yields CDR1 MNHNS and CDR2 SASEGT. V was clipped by 4 bases and J by 5 bases, with 8 bases between them. This CDR3 has 13 residues. The CDR3: CASSASGNEKLFF. The CDR3 coding sequence is TGTGCCAGCAGTGCAAGCGGGAATGAAAAACTGTTTTTT.

This clone was detected only once. This rearrangement joins TRBV2 to TRBJ1-2; no clear D gene. The CDR3 sequence is 13 residues long. The germline V gene has CDR1 SNHLY and CDR2 FYNNEI. Deletions cut 1 base from V and 3 bases from J, with 6 bases between. CDR3 loop: CASSEDRDYGYTF. The CDR3 coding sequence is TGTGCCAGCAGTGAAGACAGAGACTATGGCTACACCTTC.

This rearrangement joins TRBV7-9 to TRBJ2-1; D might be TRBD2 (5 bases). Germline V lookup: CDR1 SEHNR, CDR2 FQNEAQ (reference sequence). The CDR3 runs 13 residues. Trimming left V 5 bases short and J 8 bases short, with 13 bases between. CDR3 protein: CASSRYPGDEQFF. The CDR3 DNA sequence: TGTGCCAGCAGCCGTTACCCCGGGGATGAGCAGTTCTTC.

V and J are TRBV7-6 and TRBJ1-1, with D tentatively TRBD1 (5 bases). The CDR3 covers 14 residues. Trimming took 1 base from V and 1 from J, leaving 7 bases between them. The germline V gene has CDR1 SGHVS and CDR2 FNYEAQ. The CDR3 region has the DNA TGTGCCAGCAGCTTAGGTCAGGGGAACACTGAAGCTTTCTTT. It codes for CASSLGQGNTEAFF.

The V and J genes are TRBV7-9 and TRBJ2-7, with D possibly being TRBD1 (5 bases). This CDR3 has 16 residues. CDR1 and CDR2 (germline): SEHNR, FQNEAQ (reference sequence). Trimming removed 0 bases at V and 1 base at J, with 13 bases between. The CDR3 region has the DNA TGTGCCAGCAGCTTAGCCGCTCCGGCAGGGTCCTACGAGCAGTACTTC. Translating gives CASSLAAPAGSYEQYF.

The chain has TRBV6-5 and TRBJ2-7, with 14 bases identical to TRBD2. J gave up 0 bases and V 2 bases, and 0 bases lay outside the gene matches. Germline CDR1 and CDR2: MNHEY and SVGAGI. This CDR3 has 16 residues. CDR3 amino acids: CASSYGTSGSSYEQYF. The CDR3 nucleotides are TGTGCCAGCAGTTACGGGACTAGCGGGAGCTCCTACGAGCAGTACTTC.

The chain couples TRBV5-1 to TRBJ2-3; a possible D gene is TRBD2 (6 bases). The CDR3 has 15 amino acids. Germline V gene lookup returns CDR1 SGHRS and CDR2 YFSETQ. Trimming took 0 bases from V and 5 from J, leaving 13 bases between them. CDR3 sequence reads: CASSLDTGVEDTQYF. The CDR3 DNA sequence: TGCGCCAGCAGCTTGGATACGGGAGTCGAAGATACGCAGTATTTT.

The chain has TRBV29-1 and TRBJ1-2; tentatively, D is TRBD1 (5 bases). This CDR3 comprises 12 residues. The germline CDR1 and CDR2 sequences are SQVTM and ANQGSEA. V lost 5 bases, J lost 5 bases, and 12 bases lay in between. The CDR3 nucleotides are TGCAGCGTTCCTGACAGACCTTATGGCTACACCTTC. Its translation: CSVPDRPYGYTF.

The chain joins TRBV6-1 to TRBJ2-3, with TRBD2 matching over 14 bases. V dropped 10 bases and J dropped 5; count of bases not matched to a gene: 8. The CDR3 is made up of 15 amino acids. Germline-derived CDR1 and CDR2 are MNHNS and SASEGT. The CDR3 sequence is CATGTSGRVEDTQYF. CDR3 DNA: TGTGCCACCGGGACTAGCGGGAGAGTGGAAGATACGCAGTATTTT.

The chain joins TRBV15 to TRBJ2-5; possibly TRBD2 for D (5 bases). Between the trimmed V and J ends, which lost 0 bases and 6 bases, there was a span of 14 bases. CDR3 length: 15 residues. Germline lookup yields CDR1 LNHNV and CDR2 YYDKDF (reference sequence). In DNA, the CDR3 is TGTGCCACCAGCAGAGACAGGCGGGTATTGAAGACCCAGTACTTC. It specifies CATSRDRRVLKTQYF.

The chain links TRBV13 to TRBJ2-5; TRBD1 matches at 8 bases. CDR1 is PRHDT and CDR2 is FYEKMQ in the germline V gene (reference sequence). The CDR3 is 15 residues long. Trimming took 5 bases from V and 5 from J; bases not matched to a gene: 10. The CDR3 loop reads CASSTSPGGWETQYF. CDR3 coding DNA: TGTGCCAGCAGCACCAGCCCAGGGGGCTGGGAGACCCAGTACTTC.

J is TRBJ1-5 and V is TRBV19, with D maybe TRBD1 (5 bases). Per germline, CDR1 LNHDA and CDR2 SQIVND (reference sequence). Trimming took 3 bases from V and 0 from J, leaving 24 bases between them. This CDR3 has 20 residues. The DNA of the CDR3 is TGTGCCAGTAGTATCTCAGGTTGGATCGCGGCAGGGCGTAGCAATCAGCCCCAGCATTTT. Amino acid sequence: CASSISGWIAAGRSNQPQHF.

This clone was observed once. V and J are TRBV25-1 and TRBJ1-2; D possibly corresponds to TRBD1 (5 bases). The length of the CDR3 is 14 residues. V was cut by 3 bases and J by 6 bases, with 14 bases left in between. Looked up from germline, CDR1 is MGHDK and CDR2 is SYGVNS. The CDR3 DNA reads TGTGCCAGCAGTGAGGGGCTTGGGGTCGATGGCTACACCTTC. It translates to CASSEGLGVDGYTF.